One sample yielded the 20 T cell receptor beta chains listed below, sequenced in a study of blood T cell repertoires in COVID-19. TCRdb keeps only in-frame clones here, not all; method: immunoSEQ multiplex PCR. The repertoire holds 300,000 to 450,000 clones, with 80% to 90% as singletons. Sample: peripheral blood. These receptors were taken from a woman aged 55-70 years with COVID-19, enrolled during active disease.

The chain carries TRBV28 and TRBJ2-1; 11 bases fit TRBD1. CDR1 is MDHEN, CDR2 SYDVKM, per germline. This CDR3 has 16 residues. V lost 0 bases and J lost 2; bases outside the gene matches: 0. The CDR3 loop is CASSLWGQGAYNEQFF. The CDR3 nucleotides read TGTGCCAGCAGTTTATGGGGACAGGGGGCCTACAATGAGCAGTTCTTC.

The J gene is TRBJ1-2, the V gene TRBV6-5, with no clear D. The V gene lost 6 bases and the J gene lost 4 bases, with 6 bases spanning the gap. From germline, CDR1 is MNHEY and CDR2 SVGAGI. The CDR3 has 11 amino acids. CDR3: CASRWAYGYTF. CDR3 bases: TGTGCCAGCAGATGGGCCTATGGCTACACCTTC.

The V gene is TRBV3-1 (or the pseudogene TRBV3-2), the J gene TRBJ2-1; D is possibly TRBD1 (6 bases). The CDR3 covers 14 residues. Germline assignment: CDR1 LGHDT and CDR2 YNNKEL (reference sequence). Trimming took off 4 bases at V and 7 bases at J, with 14 bases between the two ends. The CDR3 is CASSRLGGINEQFF. In DNA, the CDR3 is TGTGCCAGCAGCCGCCTAGGGGGAATAAATGAGCAGTTCTTC.

The rearrangement joins TRBV12-5 to TRBJ2-5; maybe TRBD2 (5 bases). V lost 5 bases, J lost 7 bases, and 17 bases lay in between. Per the germline V gene, CDR1 is LGHNT and CDR2 is FRNRAP. There are 14 residues in the CDR3. The DNA of the CDR3 is TGTGCTAGTGGTGGTCACGTCGGGAAGGGGACCCAGTACTTC. It is translated as CASGGHVGKGTQYF.

CDR3 protein: CASRTYGQGADTIYF. CDR3 bases: TGTGCCAGCAGAACCTATGGACAGGGGGCGGACACCATATATTTT. This chain joins TRBV5-8 and TRBJ1-3; 11 bases are shared with TRBD1. V lost 5 bases, J lost 8 bases, and 9 bases stayed unmatched. This CDR3 is built from 15 residues. CDR1 is SGHTS and CDR2 is YDEGEE in the germline V gene.

This clone was seen only once. The gene calls are TRBV28 and TRBJ1-2; no firm D call. The CDR3 totals 12 residues. Looked up from germline, CDR1 is MDHEN and CDR2 is SYDVKM. V lost 2 bases and J lost 2, with 3 bases in between. CDR3 sequence reads: CASSLQNYGYTF. CDR3 nucleotide sequence: TGTGCCAGCAGTTTACAAAACTATGGCTACACCTTC.

The chain employs TRBV27 and TRBJ1-1; D possibly corresponds to TRBD1 (6 bases). The CDR3 length is 15 residues. Trimming pared 3 bases from V and 0 bases from J, leaving 11 bases between. Per the germline V gene, CDR1 is MNHEY and CDR2 is SMNVEV (reference sequence). CDR3 region: CASSFWGQVNTEAFF. Written as DNA, the CDR3 is TGTGCCAGCAGTTTCTGGGGGCAGGTGAACACTGAAGCTTTCTTT.

The V call is TRBV6-4, the J call TRBJ2-2; 8 positions agree with TRBD1. Germline lookup yields CDR1 MRHNA and CDR2 SNTAGT. With 6 bases clipped from V and 7 bases from J, the junction kept 7 bases outside the gene matches. The CDR3 contains 14 residues. The CDR3 nucleotides read TGTGCCAGCAGCCAAGGACAGGGAGGCGGGGAGCTGTTTTTT. This encodes CASSQGQGGGELFF.

The V and J genes are TRBV27 and TRBJ1-4; unclear D gene. CDR3 length: 13 residues. Germline V lookup: CDR1 MNHEY, CDR2 SMNVEV (reference sequence). The germline V and J ends were trimmed by 4 bases and 10 bases, with 13 bases remaining between them. CDR3 sequence: CASSSTPSGKLFF. CDR3 DNA: TGTGCCAGCAGTTCAACTCCTTCCGGAAAACTGTTTTTT.

The chain is built from TRBV27 and TRBJ2-1, with 7 bases lining up with TRBD2. The CDR3 totals 13 residues. The V gene end was trimmed by 9 bases and the J gene end by 4 bases; junction bases not matched to a gene: 6. Germline V gene lookup returns CDR1 MNHEY and CDR2 SMNVEV (reference sequence). The CDR3 DNA reads TGTGCCAGTGGGACTACCTATTACAATGAGCAGTTCTTC. Translating gives CASGTTYYNEQFF.

The J gene is TRBJ2-1, the V gene TRBV29-1; the D is unclear. Germline V CDR1 and CDR2: SQVTM, ANQGSEA. Trimming stripped 3 bases from V and 7 bases from J, with 16 bases between. The CDR3 extends over 14 amino acids. The CDR3 here is CSVDSGSPFNEQFF. The CDR3 DNA reads as TGCAGCGTTGATTCGGGTTCCCCCTTTAATGAGCAGTTCTTC.

V usage is TRBV7-2 and J usage is TRBJ2-7, with TRBD2 identical over 10 bases. The ends lost 7 bases at V and 6 bases at J; junction bases unmatched: 9. Germline CDR1 and CDR2: SGHTA and FQGNSA. The CDR3 extends over 14 amino acids. In DNA form, the CDR3 reads TGTGCCAGCAAAGGGCTAGCGGGGGTTTCCGAGCAGTACTTC. The encoded protein is CASKGLAGVSEQYF.

The CDR3 DNA reads TGTGCCTCCGAGAGCAACTACGAGCAGTACTTC. This codes for CASESNYEQYF. The chain uses TRBV28 and TRBJ2-7; no clear D. Per the germline V gene, CDR1 is MDHEN and CDR2 is SYDVKM. V lost 11 bases, J lost 3 bases, and 11 bases lay in between. The CDR3 extends over 11 amino acids.

The V and J genes are TRBV7-2 and TRBJ1-1; the D is unclear. V was pared by 2 bases and J by 7 bases, with 23 bases between. The CDR3 has 17 amino acids. Germline CDR1 SGHTA, CDR2 FQGNSA. The DNA of the CDR3 is TGTGCCAGCAGCTTACGCCCGGGTGAGGGCACACCACTTGAAGCTTTCTTT. It specifies CASSLRPGEGTPLEAFF.

The rearrangement uses TRBV5-1 and TRBJ2-1, with 7 nucleotides matching TRBD2. The junction had 5 bases not matched to a gene; V was cut back by 2 bases and J by 6 bases. CDR3 length: 14 amino acids. Per the germline V gene, CDR1 is SGHRS and CDR2 is YFSETQ. CDR3 coding DNA: TGCGCCAGCAGCTTCGGACTAGAGGGCAATGAGCAGTTCTTC. Its protein product is CASSFGLEGNEQFF.

V gene TRBV25-1 combines with J gene TRBJ1-2; D is perhaps TRBD1 (5 bases). Germline V gives CDR1 MGHDK, CDR2 SYGVNS. The CDR3 loop spans 14 amino acids. V was shortened by 7 bases and J by 4 bases, with 16 bases between the two germline ends. The CDR3 DNA reads TGTGCCAGCACCGAAGCGGGGGGGTCCTATGGCTACACCTTC. Its translation is CASTEAGGSYGYTF.

This sequence joins TRBV3-1 (or the pseudogene TRBV3-2) and TRBJ2-3, with D perhaps matching TRBD1 (5 bases). The germline gives CDR1 LGHDT, CDR2 YNNKEL (reference sequence). The V end was cut by 6 bases, the J end by 4 bases, with 8 bases between. The CDR3 has 12 residues. In nucleotides, the CDR3 is TGTGCCAGCAGTCCAGGGTCAGATACGCAGTATTTT. Residues: CASSPGSDTQYF.

The chain combines TRBV5-1 with TRBJ2-2; D possibly corresponds to TRBD2 (6 bases). Germline CDR1 reads SGHRS; CDR2 reads YFSETQ. CDR3 size: 12 residues. V was clipped by 5 bases and J by 7 bases, with 9 bases between them. CDR3 in amino acids: CASSREFGELFF. The CDR3 coding sequence is TGCGCCAGCAGTCGGGAGTTCGGGGAGCTGTTTTTT.

The chain couples TRBV5-5 to TRBJ2-3; a weak D match, TRBD2 (5 bases). The CDR3 runs 15 residues. V was cut by 4 bases and J by 1 base, with 13 bases left in between. Germline V lookup: CDR1 SGHKS, CDR2 YYEKEE (reference sequence). The CDR3 DNA reads as TGTGCCAGCAGCGCGGGCCCCGGTGGCACAGATACGCAGTATTTT. This gives the protein CASSAGPGGTDTQYF.

This chain joins TRBV4-1 and TRBJ2-7; D is perhaps TRBD1 (5 bases). Germline V gene sequence: CDR1 MGHRA, CDR2 YSYEKL. V was shortened by 0 bases and J by 2 bases, with 11 bases between the two germline ends. The CDR3 loop spans 15 amino acids. The CDR3 loop is CASSQDLGRAYEQYF. The CDR3 bases are TGCGCCAGCAGCCAAGATTTAGGCAGGGCCTACGAGCAGTACTTC.